This T cell receptor beta chain was captured by sequencing in a study of identifying expanded T cells in peripheral blood. General observations from the study: Clone count variance between roughly 2-week samples rose with total template count.

The germline gives CDR1 SEHNR, CDR2 FQNEAQ (reference sequence). CDR3 length equals 16 residues. V was pared by 5 bases and J by 2 bases, with 11 bases of the junction left unmatched. As concerns this clone: Its antigen is unidentified.

The repertoire was sequenced with immunoSEQ multiplex PCR; TCRdb's copy has only in-frame clones and lacks some. The sample contains about 80,000 clones, over 85% of which appear only once. Sample: blood. This clonotype originated in a person aged 18-69 years in good health. The chain recombines TRBV7-9 with TRBJ2-7, with 8 bases fitting TRBD2. The CDR3 DNA sequence: TGTGCCAGCAGCCACCCGGGGGGTAGCGGGGCCTACGAGCAGTACTTC. Residues: CASSHPGGSGAYEQYF.